This is a list of T cell receptor beta chains from one sample in a study of shared clonotypes between healthy human individuals. The method was immunoSEQ multiplex PCR; TCRdb's version includes in-frame clones alone and lacks a portion of them. This sample has about 700,000 clones, with 92% found just once. The sequencing input was naive CD8+ T cells sorted from blood. The receptor set was obtained from a man in his thirties or forties in good health. CDR3s include the opening cysteine and the closing phenylalanine or tryptophan. Each record gives: D gene, clone size, J gene, V gene, CDR3 DNA, CDR3 protein. D genes are given only for firm matches. Rows may omit the clone size; those that give it use once, few, many or a size class.

>NA|NA|TRBJ2-2|TRBV7-8
TGTGCCAGCAGCTTCCAATCTTACAGGGAGGCCGGGGAGCTGTTTTTT
CASSFQSYREAGELFF
>NA|once|TRBJ2-1|TRBV7-9
TGTGCCAGCAGCTTAGGGCAGAATGAGCAGTTCTTC
CASSLGQNEQFF
>NA|NA|TRBJ2-7|TRBV7-2
TGTGCCAGCAGCTTATGGAGCTCCTACGAGCAGTACTTC
CASSLWSSYEQYF
>NA|NA|TRBJ1-5|TRBV28
TGTGCCAGCAGTTTATCTATATTCGAACATAGCAATCAGCCCCAGCATTTT
CASSLSIFEHSNQPQHF
>NA|NA|TRBJ2-1|TRBV4-2
TGTGCCAGCAGCCAAGAAACCCCCCCCTCCGGGAGTTACAATGAGCAGTTCTTC
CASSQETPPSGSYNEQFF
>TRBD1|once|TRBJ1-5|TRBV4-1
TGCGCCAGCAGCCTTAGACAGGGGGGCAATCAGCCCCAGCATTTT
CASSLRQGGNQPQHF
>TRBD2|NA|TRBJ2-1|TRBV7-6
TGTGCCAGCAGCTTAGCGCCAGGACTAGGGTCGGTGAATGAGCAGTTCTTC
CASSLAPGLGSVNEQFF
>TRBD2|few|TRBJ2-7|TRBV7-3
TGTGCCAGCAGCTTACAGCGGGGCCCGTCCTACGAGCAGTACTTC
CASSLQRGPSYEQYF
>TRBD2|NA|TRBJ2-3|TRBV10-3
TGTGCCAGCGGGACTAGCGGGAGTGAGGATACGCAGTATTTT
CASGTSGSEDTQYF
>NA|NA|TRBJ1-2|TRBV27
TGTGCCAGCAGTTTACGGGGCCTGGGGGTTTATGGCTACACCTTC
CASSLRGLGVYGYTF
>NA|NA|TRBJ2-1|TRBV2
TGTGCCAGCAGTGAAAACGCGGGAAAAACCTACAATGAGCAGTTCTTC
CASSENAGKTYNEQFF
>NA|once|TRBJ2-7|TRBV6-5
TGTGCCAGCAGTCAGGGGACCGGAGGCGACGAGCAGTACTTC
CASSQGTGGDEQYF
>NA|NA|TRBJ2-1|TRBV30
TGTGCCTGCCTGTACTCCAATGAGCAGTTCTTC
CACLYSNEQFF
>NA|NA|TRBJ2-5|TRBV7-8
TGTGCCAGCAGCCCAGCGAAGGTCACAGAGACCCAGTACTTC
CASSPAKVTETQYF
>NA|NA|TRBJ2-1|TRBV27
TGTGCCAGCAAACAGAATTACAATGAGCAGTTCTTC
CASKQNYNEQFF
>NA|NA|TRBJ1-4|TRBV4-3
TGCGCCAGCAGCCAAGGGGCTTTCGCAACTAATGAAAAACTGTTTTTT
CASSQGAFATNEKLFF
>NA|NA|TRBJ2-7|TRBV4-1
TGCGCCAGCAGCCAAGGAGGAACCTACGAGCAGTACTTC
CASSQGGTYEQYF
>TRBD2|NA|TRBJ2-7|TRBV6-5
TGTGCCAGCAGTTACTTCGGTTCGGCGGGAGGGTACGAGCAGTACTTC
CASSYFGSAGGYEQYF
>NA|NA|TRBJ1-1|TRBV9
TGTGCCAGCAGCGCAGGGCTGAACACTGAAGCTTTCTTT
CASSAGLNTEAFF
>NA|NA|TRBJ1-4|TRBV27
TGTGCCAGCAGTTTAACCCAGGGAAGTGAAAAACTGTTTTTT
CASSLTQGSEKLFF
>NA|NA|TRBJ1-1|TRBV19
TGTGCCGGGAACAACACTGAAGCTTTCTTT
CAGNNTEAFF
>NA|NA|TRBJ2-3|TRBV6-6
TGTGCCAGCAGTTACGACGCAGGGGCTAGCACAGATACGCAGTATTTT
CASSYDAGASTDTQYF
>NA|few|TRBJ2-2|TRBV29-1
TGCAGCGGAACTTACCTCGGGGAGCTGTTTTTT
CSGTYLGELFF
>NA|NA|TRBJ2-1|TRBV4-3
TGCGCCAGCAGCCAAGATAGGGCGGGTTGGGGGAATGAGCAGTTCTTC
CASSQDRAGWGNEQFF
>TRBD2|once|TRBJ2-7|TRBV5-6
TGTGCCAGCAGCTTAGATACTAGCGGGAGATGGTACGAGCAGTACTTC
CASSLDTSGRWYEQYF
>TRBD1|NA|TRBJ1-2|TRBV7-9
TGTGCCAGCAGCTCGCCGGCGAACAGGGGGCGTGGGGCTAACTATGGCTACACCTTC
CASSSPANRGRGANYGYTF
>NA|NA|TRBJ2-7|TRBV11-2
TGTGCCAGCAGACCAACAGCGAGCTCCTACGAGCAGTACTTC
CASRPTASSYEQYF
>NA|NA|TRBJ1-5|TRBV18
TGTGCCAGCTCACCACCGGGGCCGTTAGATCAGCCCCAGCATTTT
CASSPPGPLDQPQHF
>TRBD1|NA|TRBJ1-4|TRBV7-9
TGTGCCAGCAGCCCCTCGGACAGGGGGTATGAAAAACTGTTTTTT
CASSPSDRGYEKLFF
>NA|once|TRBJ2-4|TRBV7-2
TGTGCCAGCAGCTTAGGGGGGACTTTCCAAGCCAAAAACATTCAGTACTTC
CASSLGGTFQAKNIQYF
>NA|NA|TRBJ2-7|TRBV29-1
TGCAGCGTGGGGCCCACGTTGGGGGTTGGCGAGCAGTACTTC
CSVGPTLGVGEQYF
>NA|NA|TRBJ2-1|TRBV27
TGTGCCAGCAGTTTTAGGGAGCGACAAAAAAGCTGGTATGAGCAGTTCTTC
CASSFRERQKSWYEQFF
>TRBD1|NA|TRBJ2-7|TRBV27
TGTGCCAGCAGCCGGAGGGGACAGGGGGCCTACGAGCAGTACTTC
CASSRRGQGAYEQYF
>NA|NA|TRBJ2-1|TRBV9
TGTGCCAGCAGCGGAAGCTACAATGAGCAGTTCTTC
CASSGSYNEQFF
>NA|NA|TRBJ1-1|TRBV19
TGTGCCAGTATCGCAGGGAACACTGAAGCTTTCTTT
CASIAGNTEAFF
>NA|NA|TRBJ2-1|TRBV25-1
TGTGCCAGCAGTGACATGAATTCTGACACAAACAATGAGCAGTTCTTC
CASSDMNSDTNNEQFF
>NA|NA|TRBJ2-5|TRBV2
TGTGCCAGCAGTGAAAATAGCGGAGAGGGGGAGACCCAGTACTTC
CASSENSGEGETQYF
>TRBD2|NA|TRBJ2-3|TRBV5-6
TGTGCCAGCAGCCTCGGACTAGCGGGAGTAACAGATACGCAGTATTTT
CASSLGLAGVTDTQYF
>TRBD2|NA|TRBJ2-1|TRBV27
TGTGCCAGCAGTTTATCGGTCCGACTAGCGGGGGATTGGAATGAGCAGTTCTTC
CASSLSVRLAGDWNEQFF
>TRBD2|NA|TRBJ2-1|TRBV15
TGTGCCACCAGCAGACCTACTAGCGGGAGGCTAGAGTATGAGCAGTTCTTC
CATSRPTSGRLEYEQFF
>TRBD1|NA|TRBJ2-7|TRBV10-2
TGCGCCAGCAGTGAGTCGAGGGGGCCCTCCTACGAGCAGTACTTC
CASSESRGPSYEQYF
>NA|NA|TRBJ1-5|TRBV27
TGTGCCAGCAGGCAGGGCAATCAGCCCCAGCATTTT
CASRQGNQPQHF
>NA|NA|TRBJ1-4|TRBV6-1
TGTGCCAGCAGCGAGGGGGTCGGAAAACTGTTTTTT
CASSEGVGKLFF
>NA|NA|TRBJ2-5|TRBV7-9
TGTGCCAGCAGCTTAGATGGCTTGAAAGAGACCCAGTACTTC
CASSLDGLKETQYF
>NA|NA|TRBJ2-3|TRBV7-3
TGTGCCAGCAGCTTAGGGGAGACGAACACAGATACGCAGTATTTT
CASSLGETNTDTQYF
>NA|few|TRBJ2-7|TRBV2
TGTGCCAGCAGTGAAGGGGACTACGAGCAGTACTTC
CASSEGDYEQYF
>NA|NA|TRBJ1-1|TRBV5-1
TGCGCCAGCAGCTGGGGGTTCGGGCTAAAGGGTACTGAAGCTTTCTTT
CASSWGFGLKGTEAFF